One sample yielded the 14 T cell receptor beta chains listed below, sequenced in a study of T cell responses to AZD1222 COVID-19 vaccine. TCRdb's table, derived via immunoSEQ multiplex PCR, lists solely in-frame clones and lacks some. This sample has tens of thousands of clones, with 79% found just once. Sequenced material: peripheral blood, taken on day 0 of MenACWY control vaccination. The receptors derive from an adult in good health.

The J gene is TRBJ1-1, the V gene TRBV5-1, with D perhaps TRBD1 (6 bases). The CDR3 totals 16 residues. Looked up from germline, CDR1 is SGHRS and CDR2 is YFSETQ. V lost 3 bases to trimming and J lost 7 bases, with 22 bases between them. CDR3 region: CASSSRINTGTSEAFF. CDR3 DNA sequence: TGCGCCAGCAGCTCCCGAATCAATACAGGGACTAGTGAAGCTTTCTTT. The full variable domain, completed using reference TRBV5-1 and TRBJ1-1, is KAGVTQTPRYLIKTRGQQVTLSCSPISGHRSVSWYQQTPGQGLQFLFEYFSETQRNKGNFPGRFSGRQFSNSRSEMNVSTLELGDSALYLCASSSRINTGTSEAFFGQGTRLTVV.

This clone was recorded a few times. V gene TRBV27 combines with J gene TRBJ2-5, with 11 nucleotides matching TRBD2. This CDR3 region has 17 residues. The ends lost 7 bases at V and 3 bases at J; junction bases unmatched: 13. CDR1 is MNHEY and CDR2 is SMNVEV in the germline V gene (reference sequence). The CDR3 spells CASTPRSSTSGKETQYF. The CDR3 coding sequence is TGTGCCAGCACCCCCAGATCGTCGACTAGCGGGAAAGAGACCCAGTACTTC.

A note on this clone: The sample holds other DNA sequences that translate to the same CDR3. The J gene is TRBJ2-6, the V gene TRBV3-1 (or the pseudogene TRBV3-2); possible D gene TRBD1, 6 bases. V shed 5 bases and J shed 2 bases, with 10 bases lying between them. The CDR3 length is 15 residues. Germline lookup yields CDR1 LGHDT and CDR2 YNNKEL (reference sequence). CDR3 sequence (DNA): TGTGCCAGCAGCTTGACAGGCGCTGGGGCCAACGTCCTGACTTTC. Translated: CASSLTGAGANVLTF.

The chain couples TRBV5-4 to TRBJ1-2; 7 nucleotides align to TRBD1. The V gene's germline CDR1 is SGHNT and CDR2 YYREEE (reference sequence). V shed 2 bases and J 4 bases; nucleotides not matched to a gene: 8. The CDR3 sequence is 15 residues long. This chain's CDR3 is CASSFRTGRGYGYTF. In nucleotides, the CDR3 is TGTGCCAGCAGCTTCAGGACAGGACGGGGCTATGGCTACACCTTC.

The chain has TRBV6-2 or TRBV6-3 and TRBJ2-2, with a weak D call TRBD2 (5 bases). The V gene's germline CDR1 is MNHEY and CDR2 SVGEGT. V lost 5 bases, J lost 0 bases, and 7 bases lay in between. CDR3 length equals 14 residues. The CDR3 DNA reads TGTGCCAGCAGTCGCGGGTCGAACACCGGGGAGCTGTTTTTT. Its translation: CASSRGSNTGELFF.

This clone has a handful of counts. This sequence joins TRBV20-1 and TRBJ2-1, with a tentative D call TRBD2 (5 bases). The length of the CDR3 is 11 residues. Trimming stripped 0 bases from V and 10 bases from J, with 7 bases between. The germline CDR1 and CDR2 sequences are DFQATT and SNEGSKA (reference sequence). The CDR3 sequence is CSARDGSEQFF. Written as DNA, the CDR3 is TGCAGTGCTAGAGATGGGAGCGAGCAGTTCTTC.

The J gene is TRBJ2-1, the V gene TRBV28; D might be TRBD2 (7 bases). This CDR3 has 16 amino acids. Per the germline V gene, CDR1 is MDHEN and CDR2 is SYDVKM. V was cut by 10 bases and J by 8 bases, with 27 bases left in between. The CDR3 reads CATLPSRDKGRDEQFF. CDR3 nucleotides: TGTGCCACCCTCCCGAGCCGGGACAAAGGGAGGGATGAGCAGTTCTTC.

The chain recombines TRBV7-8 with TRBJ2-7; D not certain. Looked up from germline, CDR1 is SGHVS and CDR2 is FQNEAQ. The CDR3 consists of 14 residues. Trimming left V 4 bases short and J 0 bases short, with 10 bases between. The chain's CDR3 is CASSYSSSSYEQYF. The CDR3 DNA sequence: TGTGCCAGCAGCTACAGTTCCAGCTCCTACGAGCAGTACTTC.

The V call is TRBV9, the J call TRBJ2-1; D unresolved. The V end lost 3 bases, the J end lost 0 bases, and 10 bases lay between the germline ends. The CDR3 extends over 15 amino acids. Germline V CDR1 and CDR2: SGDLS, YYNGEE. Written as DNA, the CDR3 is TGTGCCAGCAGCGAATCCTGGACCTCCTACAATGAGCAGTTCTTC. This sequence encodes CASSESWTSYNEQFF. Based on the CDR3 plus reference TRBV9 and TRBJ2-1, the full variable domain is DSGVTQTPKHLITATGQRVTLRCSPRSGDLSVYWYQQSLDQGLQFLIQYYNGEERAKGNILERFSAQQFPDLHSELNLSSLELGDSALYFCASSESWTSYNEQFFGPGTRLTVL.

The rearrangement joins TRBV28 to TRBJ1-5; TRBD1 matches 11 bases. This CDR3 region has 17 residues. Germline V gives CDR1 MDHEN, CDR2 SYDVKM. Trimming cost V 7 bases and J 3 bases; bases outside gene matches: 11. CDR3 coding DNA: TGTGCCAGCACCTCAGGAGGGACAGGGGGTACCAATCAGCCCCAGCATTTT. Residues: CASTSGGTGGTNQPQHF.

This clone was counted many times. The chain is built from TRBV7-8 and TRBJ2-7; weak D call: TRBD2 (6 bases). There are 13 residues in the CDR3. Trimming left V 1 base short and J 7 bases short, with 11 bases between. Germline V gene lookup returns CDR1 SGHVS and CDR2 FQNEAQ. This CDR3 is CASSLGVSGEQYV. The CDR3 coding sequence is TGTGCCAGCAGCTTAGGGGTCAGCGGGGAGCAGTACGTC.

The chain employs TRBV28 and TRBJ2-4; 7 positions match TRBD1. After removal of 3 bases from V and 5 bases from J, the junction contained 10 bases not matched to a gene. The CDR3 extends over 16 amino acids. CDR1 MDHEN and CDR2 SYDVKM come from the germline V gene. The CDR3 DNA reads TGTGCCAGCAGTTTCCCGTCGACAGGGTATGAAAACATTCAGTACTTC. Protein sequence: CASSFPSTGYENIQYF. Drawing the rest from reference TRBV28 and TRBJ2-4, the complete variable domain is DVKVTQSSRYLVKRTGEKVFLECVQDMDHENMFWYRQDPGLGLRLIYFSYDVKMKEKGDIPEGYSVSREKKERFSLILESASTNQTSMYLCASSFPSTGYENIQYFGAGTRLSVL.

The V and J genes are TRBV7-8 and TRBJ1-1; TRBD1 might be the D (5 bases). In germline, CDR1 is SGHVS, CDR2 FQNEAQ. This CDR3 contains 15 residues. V was clipped by 2 bases and J by 0 bases, with 10 bases between them. CDR3 sequence (DNA): TGTGCCAGCAGCTTAATGGCAGGGATGAACACTGAAGCTTTCTTT. Its translation is CASSLMAGMNTEAFF.

The V call is TRBV6-2 or TRBV6-3, the J call TRBJ1-5; maybe TRBD1 (6 bases). Trimming removed 5 bases at V and 1 base at J, with 15 bases between. Germline loops: CDR1 MNHEY, CDR2 SVGEGT. CDR3 length: 16 residues. DNA of the CDR3: TGTGCCAGCAGTCCCCTGAAAGGACAGAGCAATCAGCCCCAGCATTTT. Its protein is CASSPLKGQSNQPQHF.